The source of this TCR beta chain is a study of blood T cell repertoires in COVID-19. Study information: Sites in the United States, Italy and Spain provided acute and convalescent COVID-19 samples.

Clones were read by immunoSEQ multiplex PCR, and TCRdb kept only the in-frame ones, dropping some. The sample lists roughly 200,000 clones; about 83% were seen once. The CDR3 is 14 residues long. CDR1 is LNHDA, CDR2 SQIVND, per germline (reference sequence). V gave up 4 bases and J gave up 3 bases; unmatched junction bases: 6. The sequence derives from a human donor in a cohort sampled during active COVID-19. Specimen: peripheral blood. V usage is TRBV19 and J usage is TRBJ2-7, with 7 bases identical to TRBD2. CDR3 bases: TGTGCCAGTAGTACCTCTAGCGGCTACTACGAGCAGTACTTC. Protein: CASSTSSGYYEQYF.